Here is one T cell receptor (beta chain) with its context. Its antigen is currently unknown. The same CDR3 also results from other DNA sequences found in this sample. The record originates from a study of PD-1 blockade in classical Hodgkin lymphoma. There was relapse after autologous stem cell transplantation in every patient, and there was variation in brentuximab vedotin exposure. Responses achieved at best were complete response, partial response or progressive disease. Points from the study as a whole: CD4+ but not CD8+ TCR diversity rose significantly by C4D1. Newly diagnosed and completely responding patients shared comparable baseline diversity.

Generated by immunoSEQ multiplex PCR, the TCRdb table keeps only in-frame clones and is missing some. The sample consists of approximately 51,000 clones, approximately 73% of them appearing once. Germline lookup yields CDR1 LNHDA and CDR2 SQIVND (reference sequence). Trimming cost V 0 bases and J 4 bases; bases outside gene matches: 7. CDR3 length: 16 amino acids. Specimen: peripheral blood mononuclear cells (PBMCs), collected before the second cycle of nivolumab. The TCR comes from a human donor with classical Hodgkin lymphoma. The chain has TRBV19 and TRBJ2-7; 9 nucleotides align to TRBD2. The DNA for the CDR3 is TGTGCCAGTAGTATAGAAGAGACTAGCGGATTATACGAGCAGTACTTC. Its protein is CASSIEETSGLYEQYF.